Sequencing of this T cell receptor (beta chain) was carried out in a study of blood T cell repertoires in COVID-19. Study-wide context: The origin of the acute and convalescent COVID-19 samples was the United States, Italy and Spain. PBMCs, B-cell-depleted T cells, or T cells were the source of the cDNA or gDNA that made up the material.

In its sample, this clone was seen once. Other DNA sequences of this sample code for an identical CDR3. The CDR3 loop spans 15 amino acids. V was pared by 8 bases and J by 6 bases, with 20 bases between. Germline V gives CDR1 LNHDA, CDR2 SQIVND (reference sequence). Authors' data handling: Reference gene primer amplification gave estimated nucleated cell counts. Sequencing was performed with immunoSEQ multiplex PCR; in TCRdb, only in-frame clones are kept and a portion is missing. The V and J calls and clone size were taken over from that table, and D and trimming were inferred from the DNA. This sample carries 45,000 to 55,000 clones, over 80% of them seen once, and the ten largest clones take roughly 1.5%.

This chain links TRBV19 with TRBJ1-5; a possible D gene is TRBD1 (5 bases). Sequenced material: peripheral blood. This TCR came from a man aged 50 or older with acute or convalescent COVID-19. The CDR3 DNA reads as TGTGCCAGTTCCGGGGGAGGAGGGGCGGGTCAGCCCCAGCATTTT. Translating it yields CASSGGGGAGQPQHF.